This T cell receptor beta chain was captured by sequencing in a study of vaccination and CD4 T cells after COVID-19. With the Oncomine TCR Beta short-read assay, DNA from cultured CD4+ T cells was sequenced. One entry per CDR3 protein, called by TCRdb with MiXCR from the PCR reads. Altogether 6,400 or so distinct CDR3 sequences are present, 25% to 35% being singletons, with the ten largest covering about 32%. As regards this clonotype: The antigen is unknown.

The CDR3 totals 12 residues. CDR1 and CDR2 from the germline V gene are SGHRS and YFSETQ. The V gene lost 5 bases and the J gene lost 3 bases, with 8 bases spanning the gap. Sample treatment: roughly 10-day PBMC culture with coronavirus spike peptide pools or control peptides (ViraFEST assay). Prior to the COVID-19 pandemic (2011-2018), the unexposed donor's CD4+ T cells were collected. The receptor comes from a human donor in good health. The rearrangement links TRBV5-1 to TRBJ1-2; D call uncertain. The specimen was CD4+ T cells from blood, cultured in vitro. In DNA form, the CDR3 reads TGCGCCAGCAGACCGAGCGACTATGGCTACACCTTC. Residues: CASRPSDYGYTF.